Below are 10 T cell receptor beta chains sequenced from a single sample in a study of blood T cell repertoires in COVID-19. TCRdb's copy holds only in-frame clones and misses some; the assay was immunoSEQ multiplex PCR. The sample has approximately 240,000 clones; 80% to 90% are singletons. The sample taken for sequencing was PBMCs or T cells enriched from blood (not recorded which). The receptors shown here come from a woman aged 18-29 years in a cohort exposed to, infected with or recovered from COVID-19 (not recorded which).

This chain joins TRBV9 and TRBJ1-1; D unclear. The CDR3 length is 15 residues. V was trimmed by 0 bases and J by 4 bases, leaving 13 bases between them. The germline CDR1 and CDR2 sequences are SGDLS and YYNGEE. The CDR3 here is CASSVVGGMGTEAFF. CDR3 coding DNA: TGTGCCAGCAGCGTAGTAGGCGGTATGGGCACTGAAGCTTTCTTT.

CDR3 amino acids: CASSLAGTGRADTQYF. CDR3 nucleotides: TGTGCCAGCAGCTTAGCCGGGACAGGGCGGGCAGATACGCAGTATTTT. V and J are TRBV7-3 and TRBJ2-3, with 9 bases that match TRBD1. Germline V gene sequence: CDR1 SGHTA, CDR2 FQGTGA. The ends lost 2 bases at V and 4 bases at J; junction bases unmatched: 7. This CDR3 spans 16 amino acids.

This chain uses TRBV5-4 with TRBJ1-2, with D tentatively TRBD1 (5 bases). Deletions cut 0 bases from V and 4 bases from J, with 13 bases between. The length of the CDR3 is 15 residues. Germline V gene sequence: CDR1 SGHNT, CDR2 YYREEE (reference sequence). CDR3 coding DNA: TGTGCCAGCAGCTTGGTGGGGGGGTCCGCCTATGGCTACACCTTC. Its protein product is CASSLVGGSAYGYTF.

V is TRBV19 and J is TRBJ2-7; D ambiguous. With 3 bases removed from V and 0 bases from J, the gap between germline ends came to 9 bases. The CDR3 covers 14 residues. Germline V gives CDR1 LNHDA, CDR2 SQIVND (reference sequence). The CDR3 coding sequence is TGTGCCAGTAGTATGATGGGCAACTCCTACGAGCAGTACTTC. Translated, it gives CASSMMGNSYEQYF.

The rearrangement links TRBV10-1 to TRBJ2-1; TRBD1 aligns across 11 bases. The V gene's germline CDR1 is WNHNN and CDR2 SYGVQD (reference sequence). There are 15 residues in the CDR3. Unmatched junction bases numbered 8, after V lost 6 bases and J lost 7 bases. The DNA for the CDR3 is TGCGCCAGCAGCAAATTCGGACAGGGGGCAAATGAGCAGTTCTTC. It translates to CASSKFGQGANEQFF.

The gene calls are TRBV28 and TRBJ1-2, with D hard to call. Between the trimmed V and J ends, which lost 4 bases and 8 bases, there was a span of 8 bases. Germline CDR1 is MDHEN and CDR2 is SYDVKM. CDR3 size: 11 residues. Written as DNA, the CDR3 is TGTGCCAGCAGTTCTCGGGAAGGCTACACCTTC. Translation gives CASSSREGYTF.

The chain recombines TRBV3-1 (or the pseudogene TRBV3-2) with TRBJ2-7; D is perhaps TRBD2 (5 bases). This CDR3 has 16 residues. Between the trimmed V and J ends, which lost 3 bases and 0 bases, there was a span of 15 bases. The germline V gene encodes CDR1 LGHDT and CDR2 YNNKEL (reference sequence). The CDR3 sequence: CASSQVPGGRSYEQYF. The CDR3 nucleotides are TGTGCCAGCAGCCAGGTCCCTGGCGGGCGCTCCTACGAGCAGTACTTC.

V and J are TRBV6-5 and TRBJ2-6; D is unclear. CDR3 length equals 15 residues. Germline CDR1 and CDR2: MNHEY and SVGAGI. The V and J ends lost 3 bases and 0 bases respectively, with 6 bases between them. The CDR3 region is CASSYQDSGANVLTF. The CDR3 DNA reads TGTGCCAGCAGTTATCAGGACTCTGGGGCCAACGTCCTGACTTTC.

This clone was seen a single time. The chain couples TRBV7-9 to TRBJ2-2; the D gene is possibly TRBD1 (6 bases). CDR1 SEHNR and CDR2 FQNEAQ come from the germline V gene (reference sequence). CDR3 length: 14 residues. Trimming took 5 bases from V and 7 from J, leaving 14 bases between them. The CDR3 loop is CASSPDRHSGELFF. CDR3 DNA: TGTGCCAGCAGCCCGGACAGACATAGCGGGGAGCTGTTTTTT.

As DNA, the CDR3 is TGTGCCAGCAGTGAATCGGGACAGGGGGCAGGGTATGGCTACACCTTC. Translating gives CASSESGQGAGYGYTF. The rearrangement uses TRBV6-1 and TRBJ1-2, with 12 bases lining up with TRBD1. The CDR3 spans 16 residues. V shed 2 bases and J 5 bases; nucleotides not matched to a gene: 6. Germline-derived CDR1 and CDR2 are MNHNS and SASEGT.